This TCR beta chain stems from a study of blood T cell repertoires in COVID-19 (dated by TCRdb to between 2020 and 2021). Background for the entire study: Samples covering the acute and convalescent phases of COVID-19 were provided by collaborators in the United States, Italy and Spain. The material from the prospective study consisted of cDNA or gDNA derived from T cells, B-cell-depleted T cells, or PBMCs. Subjects who had been exposed to COVID-19, were actively infected with it, or had recovered from it provided the deeply sampled blood TCRbeta repertoires that made up the dataset. The repertoires were made available in a free public database intended to serve as a resource for research on the immune response to SARS-CoV-2. The samples were drawn from two sources: the first 160 participants of the ongoing ImmuneRACE study, and 950 to 1,500 subjects contributed by 6 global collaborators. A de-identified subject ID, COVID-19 status, age in years and sex were almost always included in the sample metadata. HLA class I and class II types, where available, came from metadata supplied by the sample provider rather than from assay-based typing. Here is what the overall study found, with its caveats: How much clinical and demographic metadata was included differed by source and by participant, and the metadata was provided uncurated.

The immunoSEQ Assay, a bias-controlled multiplex PCR, was used to amplify TCRbeta CDR3 regions from genomic DNA. Processing in the source paper ran as follows. The number of nucleated cells in each sample was estimated by amplification of reference gene primers within the assay. To quantify the absolute abundance of each unique TCRbeta CDR3 rearrangement, sequence reads were collapsed and filtered. Productive Simpson clonality was computed per sample as the square root of Simpson's diversity index over productive rearrangements. TCRdb provides this immuneACCESS table in a form limited to in-frame rearrangements. Some clones are lacking; in checked studies, under half of them reflect an unresolved V gene, and why the rest are absent is not known. The V and J calls and clone size come from that table; D and trimming were worked out from the DNA. The sample table records hundreds of thousands of clones; 70% to 90% of these occur just once. Roughly 4.1% of the sample lies in the top ten.

V has 8 bases trimmed and J has 4 bases trimmed; junction bases matching no gene number 13. The germline V gene encodes CDR1 MNHEY and CDR2 SMNVEV (reference sequence). The CDR3, cysteine through phenylalanine, is 16 amino acids long. CDR3 DNA is the only sequence kept; it has 48 bases, read in frame from the first base. As for this clone: Its binding antigen is unknown. The record has no base qualities; no much larger clone is one base away.

The collaborating institutions used their own protocols to collect whole blood in K2EDTA tubes. Collaborator samples were shipped for TCRbeta analysis as frozen whole blood, isolated PBMCs, or DNA extracted from either sample type. The receptor was isolated from a woman in her forties or fifties with active or convalescent COVID-19. Specimen: peripheral blood. The rearrangement joined TRBV27 to TRBJ1-4, with 7 bases aligning to TRBD1. The encoded CDR3 is CASSLRYRGFNEKLFF. The DNA sequence is TGTGCCAGCTCTTTACGATACAGGGGTTTTAATGAAAAACTGTTTTTT. With the rest looked up from the reference TRBV27 and TRBJ1-4 genes rather than sequenced, the full variable domain is EAQVTQNPRYLITVTGKKLTVTCSQNMNHEYMSWYRQDPGLGLRQIYYSMNVEVTDKGDVPEGYKVSRKEKRNFPLILESPSPNQTSLYFCASSLRYRGFNEKLFFGSGTQLSVL.